These 29 T cell receptor beta chains share one sample of origin, sequenced in a study of T cell responses to AZD1222 COVID-19 vaccine. The table came from immunoSEQ multiplex PCR; TCRdb's copy has only in-frame clones and leaves some out. The table lists under 150,000 clones, roughly 92% of them singletons, with 3% to 4% in the top ten. The input for sequencing was peripheral blood, taken 28 days after the second AZD1222 dose. The receptors derive from an adult who received the AZD1222 COVID-19 vaccine.

The V gene is TRBV6-5, the J gene TRBJ2-7, with D uncertain. CDR3 length: 14 amino acids. With 4 bases removed from V and 0 bases from J, the gap between germline ends came to 10 bases. Per the germline V gene, CDR1 is MNHEY and CDR2 is SVGAGI. The CDR3 nucleotides read TGTGCCAGCAGTTCTGGTTATTACTCCTACGAGCAGTACTTC. Translation: CASSSGYYSYEQYF.

The chain employs TRBV9 and TRBJ2-7; D assignment may be TRBD1 or TRBD2 (5 bases each). Germline V gene sequence: CDR1 SGDLS, CDR2 YYNGEE. The CDR3 is made up of 14 amino acids. Between the trimmed V and J ends, which lost 1 base and 0 bases, there was a span of 8 bases. The CDR3 is CASSVRDGSYEQYF. CDR3 DNA sequence: TGTGCCAGCAGCGTACGGGACGGCTCCTACGAGCAGTACTTC.

V usage is TRBV5-1 and J usage is TRBJ1-5, with 7 bases that match TRBD1. V was clipped by 4 bases and J by 1 base; unmatched bases: 5. This CDR3 has 15 amino acids. CDR1 SGHRS and CDR2 YFSETQ come from the germline V gene. CDR3 DNA: TGCGCCAGCAGCCAAGGGACAGAGAGCAATCAGCCCCAGCATTTT. Its protein is CASSQGTESNQPQHF. Based on the CDR3 plus reference TRBV5-1 and TRBJ1-5, the full variable domain is KAGVTQTPRYLIKTRGQQVTLSCSPISGHRSVSWYQQTPGQGLQFLFEYFSETQRNKGNFPGRFSGRQFSNSRSEMNVSTLELGDSALYLCASSQGTESNQPQHFGDGTRLSIL.

This chain joins TRBV15 and TRBJ1-4; 7 bases match TRBD1. The CDR3 sequence is 15 residues long. The ends lost 0 bases at V and 4 bases at J; junction bases unmatched: 2. From germline, CDR1 is LNHNV and CDR2 YYDKDF (reference sequence). CDR3 nucleotides: TGTGCCACCAGCAGAGATGGGGACAGTAATGAAAAACTGTTTTTT. The encoded protein is CATSRDGDSNEKLFF. The full variable domain, in which reference TRBV15 and TRBJ1-4 provide the parts outside the CDR3, is DAMVIQNPRYQVTQFGKPVTLSCSQTLNHNVMYWYQQKSSQAPKLLFHYYDKDFNNEADTPDNFQSRRPNTSFCFLDIRSPGLGDTAMYLCATSRDGDSNEKLFFGSGTQLSVL.

The V gene is TRBV7-9, the J gene TRBJ1-2, with a tentative D call TRBD1 (5 bases). Germline CDR1 SEHNR, CDR2 FQNEAQ (reference sequence). The CDR3 sequence is 14 residues long. The V and J ends lost 4 bases and 4 bases respectively, with 13 bases between them. CDR3 region: CASSSGGGTYGYTF. The CDR3 nucleotides are TGTGCCAGCAGCTCCGGCGGGGGGACCTATGGCTACACCTTC.

V is TRBV30 and J is TRBJ2-1, with TRBD1 matching over 8 bases. V was pared by 3 bases and J by 7 bases, with 8 bases of the junction left unmatched. The CDR3 spans 14 residues. From germline, CDR1 is GTSNPN and CDR2 SVGIG (reference sequence). The CDR3 bases are TGTGCCTGGAGCGAACAGGGGGAGGCGAATGAGCAGTTCTTC. Protein product: CAWSEQGEANEQFF. Full variable domain (remainder filled in from reference TRBV30 and TRBJ2-1): SQTIHQWPATLVQPVGSPLSLECTVEGTSNPNLYWYRQAAGRGLQLLFYSVGIGQISSEVPQNLSASRPQDRQFILSSKKLLLSDSGFYLCAWSEQGEANEQFFGPGTRLTVL.

The chain recombines TRBV19 with TRBJ1-2; no clear D gene. CDR1 and CDR2 from the germline V gene are LNHDA and SQIVND (reference sequence). The CDR3 runs 12 residues. V lost 4 bases to trimming and J lost 5 bases, with 8 bases between them. For the CDR3, the DNA is TGTGCCAGTAGTAGGCAGTCGTATGGCTACACCTTC. This gives the protein CASSRQSYGYTF.

V usage is TRBV11-2 and J usage is TRBJ1-4; 7 nucleotides line up with TRBD1. V shed 6 bases, J shed 4 bases, and the junction held 8 bases outside the gene matches. This CDR3 has 15 residues. Germline loops: CDR1 SGHAT, CDR2 FQNNGV. CDR3 sequence: CASRAPGQINEKLFF. In DNA form, the CDR3 reads TGTGCCAGCAGAGCCCCGGGACAGATTAATGAAAAACTGTTTTTT.

The chain has TRBV5-4 and TRBJ1-1; possible D gene TRBD1, 6 bases. Germline CDR1 reads SGHNT; CDR2 reads YYREEE (reference sequence). The ends were cut back, 4 bases at V and 4 bases at J, with 17 bases in the middle. The CDR3 length is 15 residues. The CDR3 reads CASSKPGAEGTEAFF. The CDR3 DNA reads TGTGCCAGCAGCAAACCAGGGGCCGAGGGCACTGAAGCTTTCTTT.

J is TRBJ2-7 and V is TRBV7-2; D is perhaps TRBD1 or TRBD2 (7 bases each). Trimming cost V 5 bases and J 6 bases, with 23 bases left between them. The germline V gene encodes CDR1 SGHTA and CDR2 FQGNSA. This CDR3 region has 16 residues. CDR3: CASSPKTAQGGSEQYF. CDR3 DNA sequence: TGTGCCAGCAGCCCAAAGACAGCGCAGGGGGGGAGCGAGCAGTACTTC. The whole variable domain, filled in from reference TRBV7-2 and TRBJ2-7, reads GAGVSQSPSNKVTEKGKDVELRCDPISGHTALYWYRQSLGQGLEFLIYFQGNSAPDKSGLPSDRFSAERTGGSVSTLTIQRTQQEDSAVYLCASSPKTAQGGSEQYFGPGTRLTVT.

This rearrangement joins TRBV7-2 to TRBJ2-1, with a weak D call TRBD1 (6 bases). This CDR3 has 16 residues. Germline lookup yields CDR1 SGHTA and CDR2 FQGNSA. Trimming left V 2 bases short and J 0 bases short, with 11 bases between. The CDR3 DNA reads as TGTGCCAGCAGCTTATCAGGGGCAAGCTCCTACAATGAGCAGTTCTTC. Amino acids: CASSLSGASSYNEQFF.

This chain links TRBV3-1 (or the pseudogene TRBV3-2) with TRBJ2-3; TRBD2 matches 11 bases. The germline CDR1 and CDR2 sequences are LGHDT and YNNKEL (reference sequence). The CDR3 length is 17 residues. V was clipped by 0 bases and J by 5 bases; unmatched bases: 7. The CDR3 is CASSQERTSGSKDTQYF. The CDR3, as DNA: TGTGCCAGCAGCCAAGAGCGAACTAGCGGGAGTAAAGATACGCAGTATTTT.

The genes are TRBV12-3 or TRBV12-4 and TRBJ1-1; D is uncertain. The V end was cut by 6 bases, the J end by 4 bases, with 12 bases between. The length of the CDR3 is 13 residues. The CDR3 DNA is TGTGCCAGCAGAAATGTGGAGGCCACTGAAGCTTTCTTT. It yields the protein CASRNVEATEAFF.

This clone appeared a single time. CDR3 sequence (DNA): TGTGCTAGTGGTCCGGGACTAGCGACAGATACGCAGTATTTT. It encodes CASGPGLATDTQYF. V and J are TRBV12-5 and TRBJ2-3, with 10 bases aligning to TRBD2. The CDR3 totals 14 residues. V was clipped by 5 bases and J by 3 bases; unmatched bases: 2. In germline, CDR1 is LGHNT, CDR2 FRNRAP.

This sequence joins TRBV19 and TRBJ1-4; D not resolved. The germline CDR1 and CDR2 sequences are LNHDA and SQIVND (reference sequence). With 7 bases removed from V and 5 bases from J, the gap between germline ends came to 17 bases. The CDR3 contains 15 residues. CDR3 region: CASTPGGLPNEKLFF. The DNA of the CDR3 is TGTGCCAGTACCCCGGGCGGCCTCCCCAATGAAAAACTGTTTTTT.

The J gene is TRBJ2-1, the V gene TRBV10-1; D gene ambiguous. In germline, CDR1 is WNHNN, CDR2 SYGVQD (reference sequence). The ends were cut back, 5 bases at V and 3 bases at J, with 5 bases in the middle. This CDR3 is built from 12 residues. CDR3 sequence: CASSTNYNEQFF. The CDR3 region has the DNA TGCGCCAGCAGTACGAACTACAATGAGCAGTTCTTC.

The rearrangement uses TRBV3-1 (or the pseudogene TRBV3-2) and TRBJ1-5; D call uncertain. In germline, CDR1 is LGHDT, CDR2 YNNKEL (reference sequence). V was clipped by 2 bases and J by 0 bases, with 5 bases between them. The CDR3 is 14 amino acids. CDR3 in amino acids: CASSQTNSNQPQHF. CDR3 coding DNA: TGTGCCAGCAGCCAAACGAATAGCAATCAGCCCCAGCATTTT.

The gene calls are TRBV5-1 and TRBJ1-6; 8 bases are shared with TRBD1. V shed 1 base, J shed 4 bases, and the junction held 4 bases outside the gene matches. Germline CDR1 SGHRS, CDR2 YFSETQ. The CDR3 sequence is 16 residues long. The CDR3 is CASSLLRTGYNSPLHF. For the CDR3, the DNA is TGCGCCAGCAGCTTGCTCCGGACAGGGTATAATTCACCCCTCCACTTT.

The chain links TRBV6-6 to TRBJ2-5, with D perhaps matching TRBD2 (5 bases). The CDR3 is 14 residues long. Germline V gene data show CDR1 as MNHNY and CDR2 as SVGAGI (reference sequence). V shed 5 bases and J shed 5 bases, with 15 bases lying between them. As DNA, the CDR3 is TGTGCCAGCAGTCCCCGAGGGTCCGAGGAGACCCAGTACTTC. Encoded protein: CASSPRGSEETQYF.

The chain carries TRBV19 and TRBJ1-6; 9 bases map to TRBD1. This CDR3 is built from 13 residues. Germline trimming cut 6 bases from V and 6 bases from J; bases unmatched to any gene: 0. The germline V gene encodes CDR1 LNHDA and CDR2 SQIVND (reference sequence). Here the CDR3 DNA reads TGTGCCAGTAGGGACAGGGGTAATTCACCCCTCCACTTT. This encodes CASRDRGNSPLHF.

CDR3 in DNA: TGCGCCAGCAGCCAAGAGGGTTCCCCCTATTCGCTCAATGAGCAGTTCTTC. Amino acid sequence: CASSQEGSPYSLNEQFF. The chain has TRBV4-3 and TRBJ2-1; D ambiguous. Trimming cost V 0 bases and J 6 bases, with 18 bases left between them. The germline CDR1 and CDR2 sequences are LGHNA and YSLEER. CDR3 length equals 17 residues.

This clone occurred once. The genes are TRBV4-1 and TRBJ1-1; D is perhaps TRBD1 (5 bases). Germline V CDR1 and CDR2: MGHRA, YSYEKL. V was shortened by 3 bases and J by 6 bases, with 11 bases between the two germline ends. This CDR3 comprises 13 residues. The CDR3 sequence is CASSHPGFAEAFF. In DNA form, the CDR3 reads TGCGCCAGCAGCCATCCAGGGTTCGCTGAAGCTTTCTTT.

The J gene is TRBJ2-7, the V gene TRBV5-5, with unresolved D. Trimming took 0 bases from V and 0 from J, leaving 10 bases between them. This CDR3 is 15 amino acids long. In germline, CDR1 is SGHKS, CDR2 YYEKEE (reference sequence). Here the CDR3 reads CASSLVPTSSYEQYF. The CDR3 nucleotides read TGTGCCAGCAGCTTGGTTCCGACGAGCTCCTACGAGCAGTACTTC.

The chain links TRBV7-8 to TRBJ2-2; D possibly corresponds to TRBD1 (6 bases). V lost 1 base and J lost 4, with 19 bases in between. This CDR3 spans 18 amino acids. Per germline, CDR1 SGHVS and CDR2 FQNEAQ. The CDR3 coding sequence is TGTGCCAGCAGCTTAGAGGCACTTAGGGGGTGGGTCACCGGGGAGCTGTTTTTT. As protein: CASSLEALRGWVTGELFF.

V is TRBV7-2 and J is TRBJ1-2; D remains unclear. Trimming took 5 bases from V and 3 from J, leaving 10 bases between them. Germline CDR1 SGHTA, CDR2 FQGNSA. The CDR3 totals 13 residues. As DNA, the CDR3 is TGTGCCAGCAGCCAGGTAGAGGACTATGGCTACACCTTC. This encodes CASSQVEDYGYTF.

Here the CDR3 DNA reads TGTGCCAGCCTCGACAGATTTAATCAGCCCCAGCATTTT. Encoded protein: CASLDRFNQPQHF. This chain uses TRBV6-6 with TRBJ1-5, with D perhaps matching TRBD1 (5 bases). V lost 8 bases to trimming and J lost 4 bases, with 12 bases between them. The CDR3 covers 13 residues. The germline gives CDR1 MNHNY, CDR2 SVGAGI (reference sequence).

This chain uses TRBV28 with TRBJ2-7, with TRBD1 matching 8 bases. Per germline, CDR1 MDHEN and CDR2 SYDVKM. J lost 2 bases, V lost 5 bases, and 8 bases had no gene match. This CDR3 is 15 amino acids long. The CDR3 nucleotides are TGTGCCAGCAGTCCCCGGACAGGGTGGACCTACGAGCAGTACTTC. This codes for CASSPRTGWTYEQYF.

The chain links TRBV10-3 to TRBJ2-1; D gene uncertain. V was pared by 4 bases and J by 8 bases, with 12 bases between. The CDR3 has 13 residues. Germline CDR1 ENHRY, CDR2 SYGVKD. The CDR3 spells CAISGRGEDEQFF. The CDR3 nucleotides are TGTGCCATCAGTGGCAGAGGAGAAGATGAGCAGTTCTTC.

The CDR3 coding sequence is TGTGCCAGCAGCCCTTCGGTAGGGCATTCACCCCTCCACTTT. It translates to CASSPSVGHSPLHF. This chain joins TRBV9 and TRBJ1-6; no firm D call. V dropped 4 bases and J dropped 8 bases, with 13 bases sitting between them. The CDR3 contains 14 residues. The germline V gene has CDR1 SGDLS and CDR2 YYNGEE. Looking up the rest from reference TRBV9 and TRBJ1-6 gives the full variable domain: DSGVTQTPKHLITATGQRVTLRCSPRSGDLSVYWYQQSLDQGLQFLIQYYNGEERAKGNILERFSAQQFPDLHSELNLSSLELGDSALYFCASSPSVGHSPLHFGNGTRLTVT.